What follows are 17 T cell receptor beta chains derived from one specimen sequenced in a study of T cell clones after liver transplantation. Repertoires were generated with immunoSEQ multiplex PCR, while TCRdb's copy carries only in-frame clones and drops some. The profile shows 45,000 to 60,000 clones, 70% to 85% of them singletons. The starting material was CD4+ T cells from blood, obtained before liver transplant. Receptor source: a human donor who received a liver transplant.

The chain joins TRBV28 to TRBJ2-5; D uncertain. Trimming removed 5 bases at V and 5 bases at J, with 15 bases between. The CDR3 is made up of 14 amino acids. Germline V gives CDR1 MDHEN, CDR2 SYDVKM. The chain's CDR3 is CASSTHEAAETQYF. CDR3 in DNA: TGTGCCAGCAGTACCCATGAGGCAGCGGAGACCCAGTACTTC.

The chain links TRBV14 to TRBJ1-2; D gene unclear. The germline V gene has CDR1 SGHDN and CDR2 FVKESK. The CDR3 sequence is 13 residues long. V lost 1 base to trimming and J lost 4 bases, with 7 bases between them. CDR3 sequence (DNA): TGTGCCAGCAGCCAAGGGGAGGCCTATGGCTACACCTTC. Residues: CASSQGEAYGYTF.

The V call is TRBV11-2, the J call TRBJ1-1; TRBD1 matches at 8 bases. CDR3 length equals 15 residues. Unmatched junction bases numbered 6, after V lost 5 bases and J lost 1 base. Germline V gene sequence: CDR1 SGHAT, CDR2 FQNNGV. CDR3 DNA sequence: TGTGCCAGCAGCCGGACAGGGAGGGAGAACACTGAAGCTTTCTTT. This translates into CASSRTGRENTEAFF.

The V call is TRBV18, the J call TRBJ2-7, with 7 positions matching TRBD1. The length of the CDR3 is 12 residues. Germline V CDR1 and CDR2: KGHSH, LQKENI. After removal of 3 bases from V and 4 bases from J, the junction contained 0 bases not matched to a gene. For the CDR3, the DNA is TGTGCCAGCTCACCGGGACAGTACGAGCAGTACTTC. Residues: CASSPGQYEQYF.

The chain has TRBV19 and TRBJ1-1; tentative D call: TRBD1 (5 bases). V gave up 1 base and J gave up 4 bases, with 13 bases separating them. Germline values: CDR1 LNHDA, CDR2 SQIVND (reference sequence). This CDR3 spans 15 amino acids. CDR3 amino acids: CASSIVVGGSTEAFF. CDR3 nucleotide sequence: TGTGCCAGTAGTATAGTTGTCGGGGGTAGCACTGAAGCTTTCTTT.

For the CDR3, the DNA is TGTGCCAGCGGGTTTTCAGGGGGCTTAAATCAGCCCCAGCATTTT. This sequence encodes CASGFSGGLNQPQHF. The V call is TRBV28, the J call TRBJ1-5; TRBD1 matches at 8 bases. The V gene's germline CDR1 is MDHEN and CDR2 SYDVKM. The CDR3 contains 15 residues. J lost 4 bases, V lost 8 bases, and 10 bases had no gene match.

Concerning this clone itself: Other DNA sequences in the sample encode the same CDR3. CDR3: CASSLGQGAYEQYF. The DNA of the CDR3 is TGCGCCAGCAGCTTGGGGCAGGGGGCCTACGAGCAGTACTTC. The chain has TRBV5-1 and TRBJ2-7, with 7 bases matching TRBD1. The CDR3 consists of 14 residues. V trimming: 0 bases; J trimming: 2 bases; junction bases outside the gene matches: 2. The germline V gene encodes CDR1 SGHRS and CDR2 YFSETQ.

The chain's CDR3 is CATSPARSSYEQYF. The DNA for the CDR3 is TGTGCCACCAGCCCAGCGAGGAGCTCCTACGAGCAGTACTTC. The V call is TRBV15, the J call TRBJ2-7; D ambiguous. From germline, CDR1 is LNHNV and CDR2 YYDKDF (reference sequence). The CDR3 totals 14 residues. The germline V and J ends were trimmed by 5 bases and 0 bases, with 11 bases remaining between them.

At least ten counts were recorded for this clone. CDR3 in DNA: TGTGCCAGCCACTCAGCTGGAAACACCATATATTTT. Protein sequence: CASHSAGNTIYF. The chain employs TRBV5-8 and TRBJ1-3, with D uncertain. CDR3 length: 12 residues. The V gene's germline CDR1 is SGHTS and CDR2 YDEGEE. With 7 bases removed from V and 2 bases from J, the gap between germline ends came to 7 bases.

In DNA form, the CDR3 reads TGTGCCAGTAAAAACGCGGATACGCAGTATTTT. Translated: CASKNADTQYF. V gene TRBV19 combines with J gene TRBJ2-3; D call uncertain. Between the trimmed V and J ends, which lost 7 bases and 6 bases, there was a span of 8 bases. CDR1 is LNHDA, CDR2 SQIVND, per germline (reference sequence). CDR3 length: 11 amino acids.

This chain joins TRBV18 and TRBJ1-2; TRBD1 matches at 7 bases. This CDR3 spans 16 amino acids. Germline trimming cut 2 bases from V and 10 bases from J; bases unmatched to any gene: 16. Germline assignment: CDR1 KGHSH and CDR2 LQKENI. The CDR3: CASSPGKQGGSGAYTF. The CDR3 nucleotides read TGTGCCAGCTCACCAGGGAAGCAGGGGGGGAGCGGCGCCTACACCTTC. The variable domain in full, completed from reference TRBV18 and TRBJ1-2, reads NAGVMQNPRHLVRRRGQEARLRCSPMKGHSHVYWYRQLPEEGLKFMVYLQKENIIDESGMPKERFSAEFPKEGPSILRIQQVVRGDSAAYFCASSPGKQGGSGAYTFGSGTRLTVV.

The CDR3 protein is CSVDVGQGEFGEQFF. For the CDR3, the DNA is TGCAGCGTTGACGTCGGGCAGGGGGAGTTCGGTGAGCAGTTCTTC. This rearrangement joins TRBV29-1 to TRBJ2-1, with TRBD1 matching over 7 bases. V dropped 3 bases and J dropped 9; count of bases not matched to a gene: 14. The germline gives CDR1 SQVTM, CDR2 ANQGSEA. The CDR3 has 15 residues.

This clone appeared a few times. V is TRBV7-9 and J is TRBJ1-2, with D perhaps matching TRBD1 (6 bases). Germline V gene lookup returns CDR1 SEHNR and CDR2 FQNEAQ (reference sequence). This CDR3 contains 14 residues. Trimming removed 5 bases at V and 3 bases at J, with 13 bases between. CDR3 nucleotide sequence: TGTGCCAGCAGCCCCCGGGAGGGGGACTATGGCTACACCTTC. This translates into CASSPREGDYGYTF.

In DNA form, the CDR3 reads TGTGCCAGCTCACCGGGTCTCAATCAGCCCCAGCATTTT. Amino acid sequence: CASSPGLNQPQHF. The gene calls are TRBV18 and TRBJ1-5; D remains ambiguous. Germline values: CDR1 KGHSH, CDR2 LQKENI. The V gene lost 3 bases and the J gene lost 3 bases, with 6 bases spanning the gap. CDR3 size: 13 residues. The whole variable domain, remainder taken from reference TRBV18 and TRBJ1-5, is NAGVMQNPRHLVRRRGQEARLRCSPMKGHSHVYWYRQLPEEGLKFMVYLQKENIIDESGMPKERFSAEFPKEGPSILRIQQVVRGDSAAYFCASSPGLNQPQHFGDGTRLSIL.

The gene calls are TRBV28 and TRBJ2-3; 8 nucleotides match TRBD1. The CDR3 totals 15 residues. J lost 4 bases, V lost 7 bases, and 10 bases had no gene match. The germline V gene encodes CDR1 MDHEN and CDR2 SYDVKM. CDR3 DNA sequence: TGTGCCAGCACCCCAGGGGGCACCTCACCAGATACGCAGTATTTT. It translates to CASTPGGTSPDTQYF.

The chain is built from TRBV6-5 and TRBJ1-1; TRBD1 agrees at 11 bases. Germline V gene data show CDR1 as MNHEY and CDR2 as SVGAGI. The trim removed 6 bases at V and 4 bases at J, leaving 7 bases unmatched. This CDR3 region has 15 residues. The CDR3 protein is CASSSAGTGGTEAFF. The CDR3 region has the DNA TGTGCCAGCAGCTCGGCCGGGACAGGGGGCACTGAAGCTTTCTTT.

The rearrangement joins TRBV29-1 to TRBJ1-4; D is unclear. This CDR3 is 13 amino acids long. Germline-derived CDR1 and CDR2 are SQVTM and ANQGSEA. V was cut by 4 bases and J by 3 bases, with 9 bases left in between. DNA of the CDR3: TGCAGCGTTGGAGACAACTCTAATGAAAAACTGTTTTTT. It translates to CSVGDNSNEKLFF.